This TCR beta chain was obtained from a study of OX40 agonist ivuxolimab in advanced cancers. The V end was cut by 5 bases, the J end by 4 bases, with 15 bases between. This CDR3 contains 14 residues. Per germline, CDR1 LNHNV and CDR2 YYDKDF (reference sequence). Some clones are missing from TCRdb's copy, which holds only in-frame ones; the method was immunoSEQ multiplex PCR. The profile shows tens of thousands of clones, 80% to 95% of them singletons. Sampled blood was obtained at baseline, cycle 4 day 1, and cycle 7 day 1. The chain joins TRBV15 to TRBJ2-7, with D unresolved. This clonotype originated in an adult with an advanced solid tumor such as melanoma, head and neck, liver or kidney cancer. Specimen: CD4+ or CD8+ T cells sorted from blood, collected in a trial of the OX40 agonist ivuxolimab. This chain's CDR3 is CATSPPFRVYEQYF. The CDR3 bases are TGTGCCACCAGCCCGCCCTTTCGGGTATACGAGCAGTACTTC.